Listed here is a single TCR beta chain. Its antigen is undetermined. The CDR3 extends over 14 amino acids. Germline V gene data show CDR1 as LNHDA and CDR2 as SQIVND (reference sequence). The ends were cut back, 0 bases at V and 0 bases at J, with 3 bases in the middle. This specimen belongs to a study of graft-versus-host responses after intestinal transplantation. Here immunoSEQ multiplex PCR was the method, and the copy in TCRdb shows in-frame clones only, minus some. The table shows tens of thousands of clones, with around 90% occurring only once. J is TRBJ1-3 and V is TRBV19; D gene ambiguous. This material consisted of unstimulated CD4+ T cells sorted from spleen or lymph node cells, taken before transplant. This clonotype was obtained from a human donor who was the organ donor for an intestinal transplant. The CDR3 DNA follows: TGTGCCAGTAGTATAGACAACTCTGGAAACACCATATATTTT. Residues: CASSIDNSGNTIYF.